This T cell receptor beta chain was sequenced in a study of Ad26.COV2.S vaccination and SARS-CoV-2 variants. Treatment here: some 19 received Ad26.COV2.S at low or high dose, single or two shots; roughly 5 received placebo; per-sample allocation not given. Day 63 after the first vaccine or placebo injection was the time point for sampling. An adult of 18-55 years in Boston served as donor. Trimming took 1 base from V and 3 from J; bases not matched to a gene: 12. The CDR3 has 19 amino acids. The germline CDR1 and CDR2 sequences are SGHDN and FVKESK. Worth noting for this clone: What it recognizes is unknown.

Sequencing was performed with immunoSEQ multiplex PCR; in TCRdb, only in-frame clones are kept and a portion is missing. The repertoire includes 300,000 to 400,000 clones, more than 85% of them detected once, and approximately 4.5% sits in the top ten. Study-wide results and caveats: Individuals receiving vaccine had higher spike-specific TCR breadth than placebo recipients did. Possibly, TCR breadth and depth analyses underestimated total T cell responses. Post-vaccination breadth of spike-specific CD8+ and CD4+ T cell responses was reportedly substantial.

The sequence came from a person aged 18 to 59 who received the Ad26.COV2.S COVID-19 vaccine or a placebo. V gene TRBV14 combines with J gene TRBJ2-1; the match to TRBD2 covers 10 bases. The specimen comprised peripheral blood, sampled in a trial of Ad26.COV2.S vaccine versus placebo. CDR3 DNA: TGTGCCAGCAGCCAAGGGTCTGTCCCTAGCGGGAGTAGCTACAATGAGCAGTTCTTC. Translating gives CASSQGSVPSGSSYNEQFF.